The sequence of this T cell receptor (beta chain) was determined in a study of response to subunit inactivated influenza vaccine. Study outcomes and limitations: New T cells are recruited in small numbers by each seasonal influenza vaccination, according to the authors' suggestion.

Notes on this clonotype: The antigen is undetermined.

In TCRdb, the RT-PCR reads were re-called with MiXCR into one record per CDR3 protein. The table has 800,000 or so distinct CDR3 sequences, 21% seen once; the top ten hold around 9.6%. This sequence was found in a man aged 45-65 years who received an inactivated influenza vaccine. Sequencing used PBMCs from blood, obtained around 5 days after vaccination.

The CDR3 spells CASSLAGGPHEQFF. The CDR3 DNA sequence: TGCGCCAGCAGCCTAGCGGGAGGGCCCCATGAGCAGTTCTTC. This chain connects TRBV4-1 to TRBJ2-1, with TRBD2 matching over 11 bases. Germline CDR1 is MGHRA and CDR2 is YSYEKL. The CDR3 sequence is 14 residues long. With V trimmed by 4 bases and J by 8 bases, 4 bases remained unmatched.